Sequencing of this T cell receptor beta chain was carried out in a study of T cells in Graves' hyperthyroidism and ophthalmopathy. This clonotype has just a few counts. CDR1 is MGHRA, CDR2 YSYEKL, per germline. Trimming removed 3 bases at V and 6 bases at J, with 9 bases between. This CDR3 comprises 12 residues. It was RNA transcripts that yielded the amplified TCR beta CDR3 regions. HTBI primers were the set used in a first-round RT-PCR of the TCR CDR3. One entry per CDR3 protein results from TCRdb running MiXCR on the multiplex PCR reads. This table has about 400,000 distinct CDR3 sequences, roughly an eighth appearing once.

The V and J genes are TRBV4-1 and TRBJ2-7; D gene uncertain. The source is a middle-aged man with Graves' ophthalmopathy. The specimen was blood. The CDR3 DNA sequence: TGCGCCAGCAGCCACGGTACCGCCGAGCAGTACTTC. Protein sequence: CASSHGTAEQYF.